The clone carrying this TCR beta chain was detected a few times. Its specificity is unknown. A read error may account for a junction end that differs from germline. The CDR3 is 18 amino acids. CDR1 is DFQATT and CDR2 is SNEGSKA in the germline V gene (reference sequence). This entry comes from a study of T cells in Graves' hyperthyroidism and ophthalmopathy. Regarding the study as a whole: Most thyroid clonotypes with frequency above 0.001 were detected in blood.

Used for diagnoses were clinical symptoms, serum thyroxine and TRAb, thyroid ultrasound and orbital computed tomography. Regions amplified from RNA transcripts were the TCR beta CDR3 regions. The HTBI set primed first-round TCR CDR3 RT-PCR. Using its own MiXCR run on the multiplex PCR reads, TCRdb lists one record per CDR3 protein. The data contain over 350,000 distinct CDR3 sequences, around a sixth of them singletons. This TCR was sampled from a man younger than 30 with Graves' ophthalmopathy. The gene calls are TRBV20-1 and TRBJ2-1; D perhaps matches TRBD2 (7 bases). Source material: blood. CDR3 bases: TGCAGTGCTAGAGTAGGGGTAGGGCGGGGGCCCACCTACAATGAGCGGTTCTTC. The encoded protein is CSARVGVGRGPTYNERFF.